This TCR beta chain was profiled in a study of blood T cell repertoires in COVID-19. As for the study in general: Italy, Spain and the United States were the sources of the convalescent and acute COVID-19 samples.

TCRdb's copy holds only in-frame clones and misses some; the assay was immunoSEQ multiplex PCR. Of approximately 250,000 clones in the sample, just under 90% were seen once. Germline CDR1 and CDR2: MNHEY and SVGAGI. Trimming removed 6 bases from V and 6 bases from J, with 18 bases in between. The CDR3 is made up of 15 amino acids. This chain joins TRBV6-5 and TRBJ2-4; D might be TRBD2 (6 bases). The sequence derives from a woman aged 30 to 39 with acute COVID-19. Material for sequencing was PBMCs or T cells enriched from blood (not recorded which). The CDR3, as DNA: TGTGCCAGCAGGCTGGGACTGACAGATGGAAACATTCAGTACTTC. It translates to CASRLGLTDGNIQYF.